This is a list of T cell receptor beta chains from one sample in a study of human T cells and chemical hapten exposure. Each CDR3 protein gets one entry after TCRdb re-called the RACE reads with MiXCR. The table records around 130,000 distinct CDR3 sequences, about 11% of them present only once. Material: whole blood, obtained in connection with sensitization to the hapten diphenylcyclopropenone (DPC). These receptors were obtained from a woman in her fifties or sixties with alopecia areata. Some clones in this sample may be carry-over from other donors' samples. CDR3s include the opening cysteine and the closing phenylalanine or tryptophan. D genes are given only for firm matches. Where a row states a size, it is once, few, many or the class of an expanded clone; other rows omit it.

v_call	j_call	clone_size	d_call	cdr3_nt	cdr3_aa
TRBV4-3	TRBJ1-4	few	TRBD1	TGCGCCAGCAGCCAAGAGAGCGGGACAGCGGATGAAAAACTGTTTTTT	CASSQESGTADEKLFF
TRBV5-1	TRBJ2-1	NA	NA	TGCGCCACCCAGCTTGCCGACGGTTCCTACAATGAGCAGTTCTTC	CATQLADGSYNEQFF
TRBV7-9	TRBJ2-3	NA	NA	TGTGCCAGCAGCTTAGTAGACCCCAATACGCAGTATTTT	CASSLVDPNTQYF
TRBV29-1	TRBJ1-1	many	NA	TGCAGCGTTGAACAGCCTAACACTGAAGCTTTCTTT	CSVEQPNTEAFF
TRBV27	TRBJ1-2	few	NA	TGTGCCAGCAGTTTATCGGCGACCAACTATGGCTACACCTTC	CASSLSATNYGYTF
TRBV2	TRBJ1-2	NA	NA	TGTGCCAGCAGTGGTCCACACGGAACTAACTATGGCTACACCTTC	CASSGPHGTNYGYTF
TRBV6-5	TRBJ2-7	NA	NA	TGTGCCACCCAGCAGGGGGGAGAGCAGTACTTC	CATQQGGEQYF
TRBV6-5	TRBJ2-7	NA	TRBD1	TGTGCCAGCAGTTACGGGGACAGGGGCGTCTACGAGCAGTACTTC	CASSYGDRGVYEQYF
TRBV5-6	TRBJ2-1	few	TRBD2	TGTGCCAGCAGCTTGGCGCTAGCGGGGGGGCCTGAGCAGTTCTTC	CASSLALAGGPEQFF
TRBV7-9	TRBJ2-3	NA	TRBD1	TGTGCCTGGGGACAGGGGGCGACAGATACGCAGTATTTT	CAWGQGATDTQYF
TRBV6-5	TRBJ2-7	NA	NA	TGTGCCAGCAGTTCCCTCGGGACTCCTACCTACGAGCAGTACTTC	CASSSLGTPTYEQYF
TRBV6-4	TRBJ1-4	NA	NA	TGTGCCCGCCTCGGGAACAAATTCGATGAAAAACTGTTTTTT	CARLGNKFDEKLFF
TRBV28	TRBJ1-4	NA	NA	TGTGCCAGCAGTTCTCTGGACAATAATGAAAAACTGTTTTTT	CASSSLDNNEKLFF
TRBV7-2	TRBJ2-1	many	TRBD1	TGTGCCAGCAGCTCCCGTACGGGACAGAGAAACAATGAGCAGTTCTTC	CASSSRTGQRNNEQFF
TRBV7-9	TRBJ2-3	few	NA	TGTGCCAGCAGCCCCCCAGGGGTCGGTACAGATACGCAGTATTTT	CASSPPGVGTDTQYF
TRBV5-4	TRBJ2-7	many	NA	TGTGCCAGCAGCTTGGGACGGCCTGACGAGCAGTACTTC	CASSLGRPDEQYF
TRBV6-6	TRBJ1-5	NA	NA	TGTGCCAGCCACTCACAGGGCTCAGGTCAGCCCCAGCATTTT	CASHSQGSGQPQHF
TRBV4-3	TRBJ2-7	many	NA	TGCGCCAGCAGCCAAGCCCGGGGTTCCTACGAGCAGTACTTC	CASSQARGSYEQYF
TRBV5-6	TRBJ1-1	NA	NA	TGTGCCAGCAGCTTTTTAACAGTTAGGAACACTGAAGCTTTCTTT	CASSFLTVRNTEAFF
TRBV5-5	TRBJ1-1	few	TRBD1	TGTGCCAGCAGCTTACAGGGGGCAAGGGACACTGAAGCTTTCTTT	CASSLQGARDTEAFF
TRBV5-4	TRBJ2-7	NA	NA	TGTGCCAGCAGCTTGGGGGGGACTCCCTCCGACGAGCAGTACTTC	CASSLGGTPSDEQYF
TRBV20-1	TRBJ1-4	NA	TRBD1	TGCAGTGCTTGGGACAGGGGGCCAACTAATGAAAAACTGTTTTTT	CSAWDRGPTNEKLFF
TRBV5-4	TRBJ2-1	NA	NA	TGTGCCAGCAGCTTCGAGGCTAGACCCAATGAGCAGTTCTTC	CASSFEARPNEQFF
TRBV2	TRBJ1-5	few	TRBD1	TGTGCCAGCAGTGTGGGGGCGGACAGGCGCTACAATCAGCCCCAGCATTTT	CASSVGADRRYNQPQHF
TRBV25-1	TRBJ2-4	few	TRBD2	TGTGCCAGCAGTGATTCTAGCGGGAGACACATTCAGTACTTC	CASSDSSGRHIQYF
TRBV27	TRBJ2-5	NA	TRBD1	TGTGCCAGCAGTTTAGAAGGGACAGGGGTAGAGACCCAGTACTTC	CASSLEGTGVETQYF
TRBV29-1	TRBJ2-2	NA	NA	TGCAGCGTTGAAATGATCCAAGGCGGGGAGCTGTTTTTT	CSVEMIQGGELFF
TRBV2	TRBJ1-3	few	NA	TGTGCCAGCAGTAAGGAACAGGGCTCTGGAAACACCATATATTTT	CASSKEQGSGNTIYF
TRBV6-6	TRBJ1-1	NA	TRBD1	TGTGCCAGCAGTTACGGTACAGGGGGATGGGGTGAAGCTTTCTTT	CASSYGTGGWGEAFF
TRBV13	TRBJ2-4	few	NA	TGTGCCAGCAGCCGCGGATGGAGCATTCAGTACTTC	CASSRGWSIQYF
TRBV5-1	TRBJ2-6	many	NA	TGCGCCAGCAGTCATCAAAGAGGAGGGACTGGGGCCAACGTCCTGACTTTC	CASSHQRGGTGANVLTF
TRBV5-4	TRBJ2-1	few	TRBD2	TGTGCCAGCAGTGCGGGAGGACGCTCCTACAATGAGCAGTTCTTC	CASSAGGRSYNEQFF
TRBV5-6	TRBJ2-7	NA	NA	TGTGCCAGCAGCCCCCCAGGTAGCTACTACGAGCAGTACTTC	CASSPPGSYYEQYF
TRBV10-3	TRBJ2-7	NA	NA	TGTGCCATCAGTCCGACCAACCGTGCTCGGCCCCCAGGCGACGAGCAGTACTTC	CAISPTNRARPPGDEQYF
TRBV3-1	TRBJ2-1	NA	NA	TGTGCCAGCAGCCAAGCCCTAGCGTCCTCCTACAATGAGCAGTTCTTC	CASSQALASSYNEQFF
TRBV20-1	TRBJ2-3	few	TRBD1	TGCAGTGCTAGACGAGGACAGGGGGGATCAGATACGCAGTATTTT	CSARRGQGGSDTQYF
TRBV20-1	TRBJ1-6	few	NA	TGCAGTGCTAGAGTTGAGACAACTAATTCACCCCTCCACTTT	CSARVETTNSPLHF
TRBV7-2	TRBJ1-1	many	NA	TGTGCCAGCAGCTTCCCAGGAAACACTGAAGCTTTCTTT	CASSFPGNTEAFF
TRBV6-5	TRBJ1-4	NA	NA	TGTGCCAGCAGTTACTCATCCAGGAGGGACGAAAAACTGTTTTTT	CASSYSSRRDEKLFF
TRBV7-9	TRBJ2-5	many	NA	TGTGCCAGCAGCTTAGCGGGGACAACTCAAGAGACCCAGTACTTC	CASSLAGTTQETQYF
TRBV4-2	TRBJ2-3	NA	TRBD2	TGTGCCAGCAGCCATCCGACTAGCGGGAGGAGCACAGATACGCAGTATTTT	CASSHPTSGRSTDTQYF
TRBV5-1	TRBJ2-4	few	NA	TGCGCCAGCAGCTTGGGCCGGACGAAAAACATTCAGTACTTC	CASSLGRTKNIQYF
TRBV6-5	TRBJ1-4	few	TRBD1	TGTGCCAGCAGTGAGTCCGGGACAGGGCATGAAAAACTGTTTTTT	CASSESGTGHEKLFF
TRBV28	TRBJ1-1	few	NA	TGTGCCAGCAGTTACGGACAGCAACTGAACACTGAAGCTTTCTTT	CASSYGQQLNTEAFF
TRBV5-6	TRBJ2-7	many	NA	TGTGCCAGCAGCGACAAAAGGTATTGGGTAGCAGGGTCGCGGGACGAGCAGTACTTC	CASSDKRYWVAGSRDEQYF
TRBV29-1	TRBJ2-5	NA	NA	TGCAGCGTTGATAAGGGAGAAGAGACCCAGTACTTC	CSVDKGEETQYF
TRBV20-1	TRBJ2-1	many	TRBD1	TGCAGTGCTAGTTGGACAGGACCCCTCAATGAGCAGTTCTTC	CSASWTGPLNEQFF
TRBV29-1	TRBJ2-7	few	NA	TGCAGCGTGGCCCGAGGGGCGGAGGCCACCTACGAGCAGTACTTC	CSVARGAEATYEQYF
TRBV24-1	TRBJ1-1	NA	NA	TGTGCCACCAGTGATGGGCGGAACACTGAAGCTTTCTTT	CATSDGRNTEAFF
TRBV27	TRBJ2-2	few	NA	TGTGCCAGCGGGGCAGGTGGGAGGACCGGGGAGCTGTTTTTT	CASGAGGRTGELFF
TRBV20-1	TRBJ2-3	many	TRBD2	TGCAGTGCTAGAGATTTAGGCGGGGGGCCTCATACGCAGTATTTT	CSARDLGGGPHTQYF